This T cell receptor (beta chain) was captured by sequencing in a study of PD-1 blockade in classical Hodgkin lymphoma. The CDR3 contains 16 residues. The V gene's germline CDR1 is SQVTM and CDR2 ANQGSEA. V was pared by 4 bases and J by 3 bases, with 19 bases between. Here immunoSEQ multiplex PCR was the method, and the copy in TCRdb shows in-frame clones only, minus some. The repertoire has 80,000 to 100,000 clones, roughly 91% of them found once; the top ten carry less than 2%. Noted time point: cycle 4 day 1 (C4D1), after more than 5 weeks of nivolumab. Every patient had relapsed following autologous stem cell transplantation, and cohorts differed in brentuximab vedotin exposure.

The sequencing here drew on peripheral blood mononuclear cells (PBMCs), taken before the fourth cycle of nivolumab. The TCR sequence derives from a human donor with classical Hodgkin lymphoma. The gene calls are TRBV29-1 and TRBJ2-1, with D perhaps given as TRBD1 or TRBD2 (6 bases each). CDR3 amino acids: CSVGGGGLYRYNEQFF. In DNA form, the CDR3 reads TGCAGCGTTGGAGGGGGAGGCCTCTACCGCTACAATGAGCAGTTCTTC.